This T cell receptor (beta chain) is drawn from a study of blood T cell repertoires in COVID-19. Study-level background: Donors in the United States, Italy and Spain gave samples during acute or convalescent COVID-19.

The CDR3 is made up of 15 amino acids. Germline V gene lookup returns CDR1 LGHNA and CDR2 YNFKEQ. V was cut by 2 bases and J by 2 bases, with 10 bases left in between. Clones were read by immunoSEQ multiplex PCR, and TCRdb kept only the in-frame ones, dropping some. The sample yields under 300,000 clones, roughly 88% seen once. Assignments of participants to cohorts depended upon their own reported clinical history. The origin of this receptor is a woman aged 40-49 years with acute COVID-19. The chain has TRBV4-2 and TRBJ1-3; no reliable D call. The sequenced material came from PBMCs or T cells enriched from blood (not recorded which). The CDR3 coding sequence is TGTGCCAGCAGCCAATATACAGCGGCTGGAAACACCATATATTTT. This codes for CASSQYTAAGNTIYF.